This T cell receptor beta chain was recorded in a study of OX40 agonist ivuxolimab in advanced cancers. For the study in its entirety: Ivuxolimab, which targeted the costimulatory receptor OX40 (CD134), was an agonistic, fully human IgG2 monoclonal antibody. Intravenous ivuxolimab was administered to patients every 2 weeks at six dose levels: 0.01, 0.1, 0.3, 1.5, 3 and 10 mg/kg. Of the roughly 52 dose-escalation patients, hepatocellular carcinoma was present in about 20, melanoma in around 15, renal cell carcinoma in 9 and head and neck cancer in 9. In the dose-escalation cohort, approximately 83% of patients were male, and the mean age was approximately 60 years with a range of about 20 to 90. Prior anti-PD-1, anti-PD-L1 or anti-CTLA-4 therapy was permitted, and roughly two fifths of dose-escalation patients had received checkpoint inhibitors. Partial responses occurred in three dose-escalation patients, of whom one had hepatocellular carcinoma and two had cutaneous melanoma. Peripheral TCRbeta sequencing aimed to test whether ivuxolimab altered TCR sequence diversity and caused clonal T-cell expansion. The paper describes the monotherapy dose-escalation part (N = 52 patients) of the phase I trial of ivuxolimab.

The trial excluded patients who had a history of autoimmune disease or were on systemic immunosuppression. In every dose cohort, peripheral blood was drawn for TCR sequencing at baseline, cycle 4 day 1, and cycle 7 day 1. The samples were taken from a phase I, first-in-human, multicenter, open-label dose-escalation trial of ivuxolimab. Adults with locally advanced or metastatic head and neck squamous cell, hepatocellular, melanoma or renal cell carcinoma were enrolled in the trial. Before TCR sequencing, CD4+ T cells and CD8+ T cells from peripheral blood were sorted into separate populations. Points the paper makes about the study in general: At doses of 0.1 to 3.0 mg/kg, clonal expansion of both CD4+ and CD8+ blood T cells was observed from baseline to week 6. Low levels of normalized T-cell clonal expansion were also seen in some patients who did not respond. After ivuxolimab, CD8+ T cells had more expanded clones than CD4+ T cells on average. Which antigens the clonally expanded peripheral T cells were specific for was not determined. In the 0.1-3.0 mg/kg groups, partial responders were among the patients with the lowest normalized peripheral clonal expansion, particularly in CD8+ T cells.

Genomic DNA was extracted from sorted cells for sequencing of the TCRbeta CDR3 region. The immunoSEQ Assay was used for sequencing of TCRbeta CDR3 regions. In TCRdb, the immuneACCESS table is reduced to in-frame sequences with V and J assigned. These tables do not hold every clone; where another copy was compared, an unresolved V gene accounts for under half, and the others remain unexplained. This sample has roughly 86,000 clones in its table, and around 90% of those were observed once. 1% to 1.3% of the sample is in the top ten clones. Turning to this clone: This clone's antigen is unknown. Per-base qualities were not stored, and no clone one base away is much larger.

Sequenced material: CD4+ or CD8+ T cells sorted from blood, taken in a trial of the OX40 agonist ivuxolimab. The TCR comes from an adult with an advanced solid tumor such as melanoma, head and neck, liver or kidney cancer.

The DNA sequence follows: TGTGCCAGCAGCGTAGAACACACCGGGGAGCTGTTTTTT. Translation gives CASSVEHTGELFF. The V gene is TRBV9 and the J gene is TRBJ2-2; the D gene remains uncertain. CDR1 and CDR2 (SGDLS, YYNGEE) derive from the germline V gene. Trimming costs V 0 bases and J 3 bases, and their ends lie 3 bases apart. The CDR3, cysteine through phenylalanine, is 13 amino acids long. Just the 39-base CDR3 DNA is kept, in frame starting at base 1.